This TCR beta chain was retrieved from a study of shared clonotypes between healthy human individuals. Comment on this clone: As yet, its antigen is unknown.

Study-wide findings and caveats: The researchers took only blood, and tissue repertoires probably look different. Clonotypes shared by all four donors outscored non-shared clonotypes in generation probability. Sharing of clonotypes among donors was expected to vary with sequencing depth.

The CDR3 runs to 13 residues. Germline V gives CDR1 MDHEN, CDR2 SYDVKM. The ends were cut back, 5 bases at V and 4 bases at J, with 11 bases in the middle. Repertoires were generated with immunoSEQ multiplex PCR, while TCRdb's copy carries only in-frame clones and drops some. The sample records over 2 million clones, 80% to 95% being singletons. The source material was naive CD4+ T cells from PBMCs. Subset described: CD45RA+ positively selected. The receptor was derived from a man aged 18 to 29 in good health. Some clones in this sample may be carry-over from other donors' samples. This rearrangement joins TRBV28 to TRBJ1-2; D remains ambiguous. The CDR3 region has the DNA TGTGCCAGCAGTCGTCCCCGAGGCTATGGCTACACCTTC. Amino acid sequence: CASSRPRGYGYTF.